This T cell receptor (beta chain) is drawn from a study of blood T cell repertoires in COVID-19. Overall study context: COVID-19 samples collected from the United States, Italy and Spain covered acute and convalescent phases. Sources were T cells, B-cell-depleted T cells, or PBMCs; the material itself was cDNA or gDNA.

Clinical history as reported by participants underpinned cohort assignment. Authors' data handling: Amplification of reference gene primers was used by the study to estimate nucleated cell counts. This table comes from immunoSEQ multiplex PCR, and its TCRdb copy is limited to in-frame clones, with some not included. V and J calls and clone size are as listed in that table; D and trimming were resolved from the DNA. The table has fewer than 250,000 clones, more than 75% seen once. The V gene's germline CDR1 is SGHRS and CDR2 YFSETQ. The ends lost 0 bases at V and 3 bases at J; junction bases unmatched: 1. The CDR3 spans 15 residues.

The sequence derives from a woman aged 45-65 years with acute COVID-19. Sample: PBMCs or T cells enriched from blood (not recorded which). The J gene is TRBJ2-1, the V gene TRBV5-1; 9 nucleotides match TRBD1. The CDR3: CASSLGQGDYNEQFF. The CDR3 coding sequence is TGCGCCAGCAGCTTGGGACAGGGGGACTACAATGAGCAGTTCTTC. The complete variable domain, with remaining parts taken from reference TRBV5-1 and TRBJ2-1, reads KAGVTQTPRYLIKTRGQQVTLSCSPISGHRSVSWYQQTPGQGLQFLFEYFSETQRNKGNFPGRFSGRQFSNSRSEMNVSTLELGDSALYLCASSLGQGDYNEQFFGPGTRLTVL.